The 12 T cell receptor beta chains reported below all come from one sample, sequenced in a study of CD8+ T cells in alopecia areata (dated by TCRdb to 2016 to 2018). The intended sense of this specimen's time point label: baseline before oral tofacitinib. Library creation used the immunoSEQ multiplex PCR assay. For TCR sequencing, RNA was extracted from every sample and reverse transcribed into cDNA to serve as template. In TCRdb, the immuneACCESS table is reduced to in-frame sequences with V and J assigned. These tables do not hold every clone; where another copy was compared, an unresolved V gene accounts for under half, and the others remain unexplained. The sample table contains around 140,000 clones; only one count was recorded for almost 50% of them. The top ten hold 15% to 20% of the sample. Sequences were derived from CD8+ T cells sorted from blood, sampled at week 0. Receptor source: a human donor with alopecia areata.

This clone occurred once. V gene TRBV13 combines with J gene TRBJ2-5; weak D call: TRBD1 (6 bases). Germline V CDR1 and CDR2: PRHDT, FYEKMQ (reference sequence). The CDR3 spans 14 residues. V was clipped by 3 bases and J by 1 base, with 9 bases between them. The CDR3 DNA follows: TGTGCCAGCAGCTTCCGGGACACCCAAGAGACCCAGTACTTC. This encodes CASSFRDTQETQYF.

This clone was picked up a small number of times. V and J are TRBV18 and TRBJ2-7, with D hard to call. The V end was cut by 0 bases, the J end by 4 bases, with 7 bases between. Germline V gene sequence: CDR1 KGHSH, CDR2 LQKENI. The CDR3 extends over 13 amino acids. CDR3 nucleotides: TGTGCCAGCTCACCACCAGACCGATACGAGCAGTACTTC. This sequence encodes CASSPPDRYEQYF.

This clone was seen a few times. The rearrangement joins TRBV29-1 to TRBJ2-5, with TRBD1 as a possible D gene (6 bases). The J call may be mistaken, given a closer DNA end match to TRBJ2-7. The CDR3 covers 15 residues. The germline V gene encodes CDR1 SQVTM and CDR2 ANQGSEA. The CDR3 DNA sequence: TGCAGCGTTGAACCCCTCAGGGTAGGGGGCTACGAGCAGTACTTC. It yields the protein CSVEPLRVGGYEQYF.

The V call is TRBV18, the J call TRBJ2-2; D gene uncertain. The CDR3 is 14 residues long. Trimming left V 0 bases short and J 6 bases short, with 8 bases between. CDR1 and CDR2 from the germline V gene are KGHSH and LQKENI. The DNA for the CDR3 is TGTGCCAGCTCACCACCGAGGCTAGCCGGGGAGCTGTTTTTT. Its protein is CASSPPRLAGELFF.

The chain couples TRBV19 to TRBJ1-5; D is unresolved. V was clipped by 3 bases and J by 6 bases, with 12 bases between them. The CDR3 length is 14 residues. Germline loops: CDR1 LNHDA, CDR2 SQIVND (reference sequence). The CDR3 loop is CASSMWTMFQPQHF. CDR3 coding DNA: TGTGCCAGTAGTATGTGGACTATGTTTCAGCCCCAGCATTTT.

The rearrangement joins TRBV11-2 to TRBJ2-7, with D unclear. In germline, CDR1 is SGHAT, CDR2 FQNNGV. The V end was cut by 0 bases, the J end by 0 bases, with 15 bases between. The CDR3 covers 17 residues. In nucleotides, the CDR3 is TGTGCCAGCAGCTTAGATGGCGCAGCCCGAAGCTCCTACGAGCAGTACTTC. As protein: CASSLDGAARSSYEQYF.

This clone has more than one count but fewer than ten. The V gene is TRBV19, the J gene TRBJ2-1; 7 bases match TRBD2. CDR3 length: 13 amino acids. V trimming: 9 bases; J trimming: 9 bases; junction bases outside the gene matches: 11. Germline CDR1 and CDR2: LNHDA and SQIVND (reference sequence). The CDR3 loop reads CARTGLTNSEQFF. The CDR3, as DNA: TGTGCCAGAACGGGACTAACGAATTCTGAGCAGTTCTTC. Full variable domain (rest looked up from reference TRBV19 and TRBJ2-1): DGGITQSPKYLFRKEGQNVTLSCEQNLNHDAMYWYRQDPGQGLRLIYYSQIVNDFQKGDIAEGYSVSREKKESFPLTVTSAQKNPTAFYLCARTGLTNSEQFFGPGTRLTVL.

The V call is TRBV6-5, the J call TRBJ2-3; 8 bases agree with TRBD2. Germline values: CDR1 MNHEY, CDR2 SVGAGI. The J segment lost 3 bases and the V segment lost 5 bases, leaving 7 bases of the junction unmatched. The CDR3 length is 15 residues. CDR3 nucleotide sequence: TGTGCCAGCAGTAGTCTAAGCGGGGGTACAGATACGCAGTATTTT. It encodes CASSSLSGGTDTQYF.

This clone was found a few times. The chain links TRBV7-9 to TRBJ1-1; D ambiguous. CDR1 SEHNR and CDR2 FQNEAQ come from the germline V gene (reference sequence). The CDR3 contains 15 residues. V was shortened by 4 bases and J by 0 bases, with 12 bases between the two germline ends. The CDR3 region is CASSYGQELNTEAFF. The DNA of the CDR3 is TGTGCCAGCAGCTATGGGCAGGAATTGAACACTGAAGCTTTCTTT.

In its sample, this clone was seen once. The chain joins TRBV5-6 to TRBJ2-5; 9 bases line up with TRBD2. V dropped 6 bases and J dropped 5; count of bases not matched to a gene: 14. Germline V gene data show CDR1 as SGHDT and CDR2 as YYEEEE. CDR3 length: 16 amino acids. The CDR3 DNA follows: TGTGCCAGCATCTACCGAGAGCGGGGGGCCCTTGAGACCCAGTACTTC. Amino acid sequence: CASIYRERGALETQYF.

This clone was recorded a few times. The V and J genes are TRBV6-5 and TRBJ1-5, with 7 nucleotides matching TRBD1. There are 14 residues in the CDR3. Germline trimming cut 2 bases from V and 4 bases from J; bases unmatched to any gene: 2. The germline CDR1 and CDR2 sequences are MNHEY and SVGAGI. The CDR3 DNA sequence: TGTGCCAGCAGTTACCGGGACAGTAATCAGCCCCAGCATTTT. It specifies CASSYRDSNQPQHF.

The chain employs TRBV6-5 and TRBJ2-7; D perhaps matches TRBD2 (6 bases). V shed 5 bases and J shed 3 bases, with 14 bases lying between them. CDR3 length: 14 residues. From germline, CDR1 is MNHEY and CDR2 SVGAGI. The CDR3 loop is CASSPGTFFYEQYF. The CDR3 region has the DNA TGTGCCAGCAGTCCCGGGACTTTCTTCTACGAGCAGTACTTC.